The clone carrying this TCR beta chain was picked up a small number of times. V dropped 4 bases and J dropped 0; count of bases not matched to a gene: 2. The CDR3 contains 15 residues. Germline values: CDR1 LGHNA, CDR2 YNFKEQ. The entry originates in a study of blood T cells in healthy people across ages. As for the study in general: With template switching, about one barcoded beta molecule was captured per two T cells.

A J-beta primer mix and a sample-barcoded 5' primer were used in a second PCR of about 7 to 12 cycles. Every molecule of cDNA carried a tag from a template-switch adaptor with 12 random nucleotides. Per sample, CDR3-containing paired-end reads numbered at least 3 million. TCRdb recomputed calls from the 5' RACE reads with MiXCR, one row per CDR3 protein. The sample includes around 1,100,000 distinct CDR3 sequences, roughly two fifths of them seen just once. Extractions gave at least 5.5 micrograms of total RNA per sample. The clonotype was recovered from a young man in good health. The sequencing sample was made of blood. The V call is TRBV4-2, the J call TRBJ2-3, with 9 bases that match TRBD2. The CDR3: CASSPREGSTDTQYF. Written as DNA, the CDR3 is TGTGCCAGCAGCCCGCGGGAGGGCAGCACAGATACGCAGTATTTT.